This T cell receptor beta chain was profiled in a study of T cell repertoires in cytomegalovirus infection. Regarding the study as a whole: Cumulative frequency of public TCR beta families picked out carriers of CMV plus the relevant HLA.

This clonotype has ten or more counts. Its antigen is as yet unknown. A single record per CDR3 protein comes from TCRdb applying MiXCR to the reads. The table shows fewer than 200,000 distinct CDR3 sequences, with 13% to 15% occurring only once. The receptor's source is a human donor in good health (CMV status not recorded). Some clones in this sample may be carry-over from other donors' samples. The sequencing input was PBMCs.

The CDR3 loop is CASSSGTSGRDEQFF. The CDR3, as DNA: TGTGCCAGCAGTTCCGGGACTAGCGGGAGAGATGAGCAGTTCTTC. V and J are TRBV7-9 and TRBJ2-1; 14 positions agree with TRBD2. CDR1 and CDR2 (germline): SEHNR, FQNEAQ (reference sequence). The CDR3 runs to 15 residues. V lost 6 bases to trimming and J lost 8 bases; unmatched junction nucleotides: 6.